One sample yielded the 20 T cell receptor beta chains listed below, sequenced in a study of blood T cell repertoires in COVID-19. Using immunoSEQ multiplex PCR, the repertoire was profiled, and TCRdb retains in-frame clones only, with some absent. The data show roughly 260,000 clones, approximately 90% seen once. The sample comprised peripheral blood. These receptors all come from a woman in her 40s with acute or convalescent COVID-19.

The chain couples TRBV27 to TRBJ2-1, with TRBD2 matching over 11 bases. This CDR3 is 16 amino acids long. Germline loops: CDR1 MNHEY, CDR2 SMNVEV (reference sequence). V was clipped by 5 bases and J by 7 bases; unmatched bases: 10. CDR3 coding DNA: TGTGCCAGCAGTCCCCTTCTAGCGGGGGGTCTTAATGAGCAGTTCTTC. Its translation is CASSPLLAGGLNEQFF.

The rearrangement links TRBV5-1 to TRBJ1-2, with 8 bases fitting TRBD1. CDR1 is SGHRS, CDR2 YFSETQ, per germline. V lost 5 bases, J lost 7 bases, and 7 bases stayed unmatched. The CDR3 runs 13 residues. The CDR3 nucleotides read TGCGCCAGCAGACTGGACAGGGATCGTGGCTACACCTTC. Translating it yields CASRLDRDRGYTF.

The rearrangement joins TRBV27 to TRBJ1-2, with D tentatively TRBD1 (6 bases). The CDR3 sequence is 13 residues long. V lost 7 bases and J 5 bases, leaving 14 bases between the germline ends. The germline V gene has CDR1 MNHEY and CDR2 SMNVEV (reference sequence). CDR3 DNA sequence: TGTGCCAGCAAACGTGGACAGAATTATGGCTACACCTTC. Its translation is CASKRGQNYGYTF.

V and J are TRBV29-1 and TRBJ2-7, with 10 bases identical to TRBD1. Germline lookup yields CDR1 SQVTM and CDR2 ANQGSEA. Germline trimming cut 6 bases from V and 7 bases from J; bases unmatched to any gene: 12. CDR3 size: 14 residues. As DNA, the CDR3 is TGCAGCGTCGTGTTAGGACAGGGGGATCGAGAGCAGTACGTC. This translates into CSVVLGQGDREQYV.

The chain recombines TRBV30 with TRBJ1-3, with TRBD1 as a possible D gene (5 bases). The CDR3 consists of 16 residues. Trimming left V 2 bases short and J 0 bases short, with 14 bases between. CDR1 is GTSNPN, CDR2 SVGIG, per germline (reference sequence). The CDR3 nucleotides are TGTGCCTGGAGTCCACCCGCGGGGGGCTCTGGAAACACCATATATTTT. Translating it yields CAWSPPAGGSGNTIYF.

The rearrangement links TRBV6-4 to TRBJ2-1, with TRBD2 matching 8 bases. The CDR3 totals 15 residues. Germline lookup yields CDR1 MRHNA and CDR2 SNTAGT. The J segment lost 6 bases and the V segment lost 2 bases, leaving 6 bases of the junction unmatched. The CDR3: CASSDHGGAANEQFF. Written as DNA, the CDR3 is TGTGCCAGCAGTGACCACGGGGGGGCCGCCAATGAGCAGTTCTTC.

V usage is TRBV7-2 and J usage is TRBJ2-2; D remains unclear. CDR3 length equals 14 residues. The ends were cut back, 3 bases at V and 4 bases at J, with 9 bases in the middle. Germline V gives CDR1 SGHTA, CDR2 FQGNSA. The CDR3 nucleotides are TGTGCCAGCAGCTTTCAGTTAATCACCGGGGAGCTGTTTTTT. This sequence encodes CASSFQLITGELFF. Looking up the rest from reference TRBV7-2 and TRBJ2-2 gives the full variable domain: GAGVSQSPSNKVTEKGKDVELRCDPISGHTALYWYRQSLGQGLEFLIYFQGNSAPDKSGLPSDRFSAERTGGSVSTLTIQRTQQEDSAVYLCASSFQLITGELFFGEGSRLTVL.

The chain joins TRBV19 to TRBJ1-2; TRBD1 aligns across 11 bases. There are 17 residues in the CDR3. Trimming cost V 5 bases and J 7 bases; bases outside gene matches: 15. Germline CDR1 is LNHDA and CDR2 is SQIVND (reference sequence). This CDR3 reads CASSPPGTGGKDGGYTF. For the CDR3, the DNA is TGTGCCAGTAGTCCTCCCGGGACAGGGGGGAAGGACGGTGGCTACACCTTC. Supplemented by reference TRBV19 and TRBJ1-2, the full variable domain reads DGGITQSPKYLFRKEGQNVTLSCEQNLNHDAMYWYRQDPGQGLRLIYYSQIVNDFQKGDIAEGYSVSREKKESFPLTVTSAQKNPTAFYLCASSPPGTGGKDGGYTFGSGTRLTVV.

In nucleotides, the CDR3 is TGTGCCAGCAGTGAGGCGTCCAGACAGTCCCACAATCAGCCCCAGCATTTT. It specifies CASSEASRQSHNQPQHF. The genes are TRBV2 and TRBJ1-5, with a possible D match to TRBD1 (5 bases). The V end lost 3 bases, the J end lost 3 bases, and 18 bases lay between the germline ends. Germline V gene sequence: CDR1 SNHLY, CDR2 FYNNEI. This CDR3 has 17 amino acids.

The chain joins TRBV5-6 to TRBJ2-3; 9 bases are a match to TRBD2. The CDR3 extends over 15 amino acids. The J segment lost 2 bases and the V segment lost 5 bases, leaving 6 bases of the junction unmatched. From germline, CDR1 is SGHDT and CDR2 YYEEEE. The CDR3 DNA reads TGTGCCAGCAGGATCAGCGGGGGGCCCACAGATACGCAGTATTTT. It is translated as CASRISGGPTDTQYF.

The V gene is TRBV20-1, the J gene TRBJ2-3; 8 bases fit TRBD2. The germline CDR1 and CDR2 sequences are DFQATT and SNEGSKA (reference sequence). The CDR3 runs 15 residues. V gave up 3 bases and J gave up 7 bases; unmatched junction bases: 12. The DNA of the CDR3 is TGCAGTGCTAGTACCCCCGGGGGGGCATCAAATACGCAGTATTTT. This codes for CSASTPGGASNTQYF.

The CDR3 bases are TGTGCCAGCAGCTTAGATAGCGGACAGGGGGCCAGAGAGACCCAGTACTTC. This sequence encodes CASSLDSGQGARETQYF. The rearrangement links TRBV11-2 to TRBJ2-5, with 11 bases lining up with TRBD1. CDR3 length: 17 residues. Looked up from germline, CDR1 is SGHAT and CDR2 is FQNNGV. With V trimmed by 0 bases and J by 4 bases, 7 bases remained unmatched.

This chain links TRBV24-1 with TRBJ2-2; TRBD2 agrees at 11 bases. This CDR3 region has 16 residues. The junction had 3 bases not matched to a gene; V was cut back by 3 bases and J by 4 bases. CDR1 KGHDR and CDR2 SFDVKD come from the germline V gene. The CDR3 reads CATSDVAGGFTGELFF. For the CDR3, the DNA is TGTGCCACCAGTGATGTAGCGGGGGGGTTCACCGGGGAGCTGTTTTTT.

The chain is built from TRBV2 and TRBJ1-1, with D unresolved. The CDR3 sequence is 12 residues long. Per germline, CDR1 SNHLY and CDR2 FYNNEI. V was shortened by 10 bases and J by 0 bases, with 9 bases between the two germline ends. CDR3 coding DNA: TGTGCCACCCTCCGGTTGAACACTGAAGCTTTCTTT. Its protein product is CATLRLNTEAFF.

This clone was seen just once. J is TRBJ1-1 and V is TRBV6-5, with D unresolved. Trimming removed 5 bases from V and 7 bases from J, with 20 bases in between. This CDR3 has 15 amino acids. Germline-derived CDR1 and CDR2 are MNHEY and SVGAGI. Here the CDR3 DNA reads TGTGCCAGCAGTCGAAAAGCTAGACCAGCCCTTGAAGCTTTCTTT. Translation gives CASSRKARPALEAFF.

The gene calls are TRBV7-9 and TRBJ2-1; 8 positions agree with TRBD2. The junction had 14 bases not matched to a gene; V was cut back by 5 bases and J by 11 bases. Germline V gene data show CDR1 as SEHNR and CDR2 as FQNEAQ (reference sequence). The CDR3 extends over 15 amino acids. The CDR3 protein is CASSPPTGGLKQQFF. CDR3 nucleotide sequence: TGTGCCAGCAGCCCCCCCACGGGGGGGCTGAAACAGCAGTTCTTC.

The CDR3 DNA reads TGTGCCAGCAGCGTAGACGGAGGGAGGGCTGAAGCTTTCTTT. It specifies CASSVDGGRAEAFF. This chain links TRBV9 with TRBJ1-1; D not certain. CDR1 is SGDLS, CDR2 YYNGEE, per germline. Trimming pared 0 bases from V and 6 bases from J, leaving 12 bases between. The CDR3 is made up of 14 amino acids.

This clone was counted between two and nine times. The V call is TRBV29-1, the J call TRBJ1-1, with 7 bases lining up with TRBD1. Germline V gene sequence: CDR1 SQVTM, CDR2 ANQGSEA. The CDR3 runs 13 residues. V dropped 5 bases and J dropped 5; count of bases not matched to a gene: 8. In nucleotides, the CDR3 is TGCAGCGTTACACAGGGGAGGAGAACTGAAGCTTTCTTT. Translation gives CSVTQGRRTEAFF.

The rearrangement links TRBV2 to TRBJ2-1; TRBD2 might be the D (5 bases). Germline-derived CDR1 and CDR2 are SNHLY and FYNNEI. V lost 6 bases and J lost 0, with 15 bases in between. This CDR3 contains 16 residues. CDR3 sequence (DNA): TGTGCCAGCAGCACATCGGACTGGAACTCCTACAATGAGCAGTTCTTC. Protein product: CASSTSDWNSYNEQFF.

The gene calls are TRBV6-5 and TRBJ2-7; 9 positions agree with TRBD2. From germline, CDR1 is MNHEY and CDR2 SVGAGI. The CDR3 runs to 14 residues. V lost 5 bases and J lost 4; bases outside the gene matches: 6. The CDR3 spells CASSINAGGYEQYV. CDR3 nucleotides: TGTGCCAGCAGTATAAACGCGGGGGGGTACGAGCAGTACGTC.